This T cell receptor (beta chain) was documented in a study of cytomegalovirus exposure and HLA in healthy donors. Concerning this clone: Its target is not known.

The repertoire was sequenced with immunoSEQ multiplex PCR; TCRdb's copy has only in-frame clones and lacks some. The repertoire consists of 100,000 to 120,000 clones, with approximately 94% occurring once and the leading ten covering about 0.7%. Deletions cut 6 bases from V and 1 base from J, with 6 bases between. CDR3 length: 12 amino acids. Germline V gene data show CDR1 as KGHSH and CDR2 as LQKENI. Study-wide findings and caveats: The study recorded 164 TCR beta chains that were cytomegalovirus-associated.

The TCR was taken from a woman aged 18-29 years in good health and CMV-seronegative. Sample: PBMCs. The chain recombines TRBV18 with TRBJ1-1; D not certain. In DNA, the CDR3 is TGTGCCAGCTCGAAAGCGAACACTGAAGCTTTCTTT. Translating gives CASSKANTEAFF.